The source of this T cell receptor (beta chain) is a study of beta chain features in type 1 diabetes. Sequencing targeted expressed TCRB transcripts, as all isolated RNA had been reverse transcribed. The data were produced by immunoSEQ multiplex PCR, yet TCRdb's version contains in-frame clones alone and is incomplete. The sample lists 150,000 to 190,000 clones, 7.5% to 10% occurring once. A few counts support this clone. The ends were cut back, 4 bases at V and 7 bases at J, with 7 bases in the middle. Germline V gives CDR1 SGHAT, CDR2 FQDESV (reference sequence). The CDR3 runs 12 residues. Specimen: central memory CD4+ T cells from blood. This sequence originates from a man aged 18 to 30 in good health. V is TRBV11-1 and J is TRBJ2-2; the D gene is possibly TRBD2 (6 bases). The CDR3 loop is CASSSGVGELFF. CDR3 DNA: TGTGCCAGCAGCTCGGGGGTCGGGGAGCTGTTTTTT.